This T cell receptor (beta chain) is from a study of breast tumors, draining lymph nodes, adjacent tissues. General study results and limits: Luminal-like breast cancer showed significantly higher tumor–nontumor repertoire similarity than basal-like.

The lymph nodes were axillary draining lymph nodes from breast cancer patients. This clonotype occurred many times. Its antigen is still unknown. A much larger clone lies one base from this, so it may be a read error. Trimming shortened V by 2 bases and J by 6 bases, and 11 bases separated the two germline ends. This CDR3 spans 13 amino acids. Germline CDR1 is SGHAT and CDR2 is FQNNGV. TCRdb re-analysed the multiplex PCR reads in MiXCR, keeping a single row per CDR3 protein. This sample yields about 180,000 distinct CDR3 sequences, of which 25% to 40% are seen a single time; around 4% belongs to the top ten.

This clonotype was obtained from a female donor with breast cancer. Some clones in this sample may be carry-over from other donors' samples. The chain links TRBV11-2 to TRBJ2-7; possibly TRBD1 for D (6 bases). Sequencing input: axillary lymph node tissue. The CDR3 coding sequence is TGTGCCAGCAGCTTACAGGGGCTCCCCGAGCAGTACTTC. Its translation: CASSLQGLPEQYF.